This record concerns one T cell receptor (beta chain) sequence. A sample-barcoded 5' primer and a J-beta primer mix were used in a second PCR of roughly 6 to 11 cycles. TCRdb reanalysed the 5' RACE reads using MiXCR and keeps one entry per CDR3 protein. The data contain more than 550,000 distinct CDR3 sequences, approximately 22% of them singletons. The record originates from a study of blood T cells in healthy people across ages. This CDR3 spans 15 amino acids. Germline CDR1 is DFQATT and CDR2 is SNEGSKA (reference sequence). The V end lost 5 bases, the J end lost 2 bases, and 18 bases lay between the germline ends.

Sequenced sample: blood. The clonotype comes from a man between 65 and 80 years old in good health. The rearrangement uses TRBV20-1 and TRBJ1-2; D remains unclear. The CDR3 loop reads CSAAQPLGRNYGYTF. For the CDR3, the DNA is TGCAGTGCTGCACAACCGTTAGGGCGGAACTATGGCTACACCTTC.